This T cell receptor beta chain is drawn from a study of T cell responses to AZD1222 COVID-19 vaccine. This CDR3 is 13 amino acids long. The V gene's germline CDR1 is SGHRS and CDR2 YFSETQ. The V and J ends lost 4 bases and 2 bases, in that order; junction bases with no gene match: 3. Generated by immunoSEQ multiplex PCR, the TCRdb table keeps only in-frame clones and is missing some. This table has 200,000 or so clones, under 95% appearing once. The source was peripheral blood, collected 28 days after the second AZD1222 dose. The sequence was obtained from an adult who received the AZD1222 COVID-19 vaccine. The chain couples TRBV5-1 to TRBJ2-7, with 7 bases identical to TRBD1. The CDR3: CASSVGQTYEQYF. DNA of the CDR3: TGCGCCAGCAGCGTGGGACAGACCTACGAGCAGTACTTC. Based on the CDR3 plus reference TRBV5-1 and TRBJ2-7, the full variable domain is KAGVTQTPRYLIKTRGQQVTLSCSPISGHRSVSWYQQTPGQGLQFLFEYFSETQRNKGNFPGRFSGRQFSNSRSEMNVSTLELGDSALYLCASSVGQTYEQYFGPGTRLTVT.